This passage covers 13 T cell receptor beta chains from one sample sequenced in a study of T cell clonality in common variable immunodeficiency. The method was immunoSEQ multiplex PCR; TCRdb's version includes in-frame clones alone and lacks a portion of them. The sample lists about 35,000 clones, none appearing once, the ten largest making up under 4.5%. Sample: peripheral blood mononuclear cells. The receptors here all came from a person aged 18 to 75 in good health.

In its sample, this clone was seen a few times. The read finishes 3 residues shy of the CDR3 end, and the germline J gene is used to complete it. The genes are TRBV30 and TRBJ1-2; unclear D gene. The CDR3 covers 11 residues. Germline V gene sequence: CDR1 GTSNPN, CDR2 SVGIG (reference sequence). The CDR3 bases that were read are TGTGCCTGGAGTGGCGGCAATGAC. Translation: CAWSGGND. The whole CDR3 sequence reads CAWSGGNDYTF.

Many counts were recorded for this clone. The sequenced CDR3 bases are TGCAGTGCTGGACAGAATAAGAACACTGAA. Its protein is CSAGQNKNTE. From start to end, the CDR3 is CSAGQNKNTEAFF. The V gene is TRBV20-1, the J gene TRBJ1-1, with D possibly TRBD1 on 6 matching bases. The sequence runs out 3 residues before the end of the CDR3; the remainder is reconstructed from the germline J gene. Between the trimmed V and J ends, which lost 5 bases and 1 base, there was a span of 11 bases. There are 13 residues in the CDR3. Germline V gene lookup returns CDR1 DFQATT and CDR2 SNEGSKA (reference sequence).

The sequenced part of the CDR3 DNA is TGTGCCAGCTCACCGGACGGACAGTATGGC. It specifies CASSPDGQYG. The full CDR3 reads CASSPDGQYGYTF. The J gene is TRBJ1-2, the V gene TRBV18; the D gene is possibly TRBD1 (6 bases). The read is 3 residues too short to cover the CDR3 end, so that end is filled in from the germline J gene. Germline loops: CDR1 KGHSH, CDR2 LQKENI. Trimming left V 3 bases short and J 5 bases short, with 10 bases between. This CDR3 is built from 13 residues.

There are many counts of this clone. The read gets to within 3 residues of the CDR3 end, and the germline J gene fills in the rest. This chain uses TRBV5-1 with TRBJ1-2; TRBD1 matches 9 bases. The CDR3 spans 19 residues. Germline CDR1 reads SGHRS; CDR2 reads YFSETQ. The V gene end was trimmed by 1 base and the J gene end by 3 bases; junction bases not matched to a gene: 16. The CDR3 bases that were read are TGCGCCAGCAGCTTGCTGGGGCTCGGCGGGACAGGGTTTGACTATGGC. Translated, it gives CASSLLGLGGTGFDYG. Given in full, the CDR3 is CASSLLGLGGTGFDYGYTF. Filled out from reference TRBV5-1 and TRBJ1-2, the complete variable domain reads KAGVTQTPRYLIKTRGQQVTLSCSPISGHRSVSWYQQTPGQGLQFLFEYFSETQRNKGNFPGRFSGRQFSNSRSEMNVSTLELGDSALYLCASSLLGLGGTGFDYGYTFGSGTRLTVV.

On this clone: The CDR3 end falls 3 residues outside the read, so it is completed with the germline J gene. The chain carries TRBV19 and TRBJ1-5; maybe TRBD1 (5 bases). CDR1 and CDR2 from the germline V gene are LNHDA and SQIVND (reference sequence). Trimming took off 10 bases at V and 4 bases at J, with 17 bases between the two ends. The CDR3 loop spans 14 amino acids. The CDR3: CATSKDYRNQPQHF. CDR3 DNA, as far as it was read: TGTGCCACCTCGAAGGACTACAGGAATCAGCCC. Together with reference TRBV19 and TRBJ1-5, the CDR3 gives the full variable domain: DGGITQSPKYLFRKEGQNVTLSCEQNLNHDAMYWYRQDPGQGLRLIYYSQIVNDFQKGDIAEGYSVSREKKESFPLTVTSAQKNPTAFYLCATSKDYRNQPQHFGDGTRLSIL.

This clone was counted at least ten times. From the germline J gene comes the end of the CDR3, since the read stops 3 residues before it. This chain uses TRBV10-1 with TRBJ2-7; D unresolved. The V end was cut by 3 bases, the J end by 5 bases, with 8 bases between. The CDR3 covers 12 residues. Looked up from germline, CDR1 is WNHNN and CDR2 is SYGVQD (reference sequence). CDR3 DNA (partial): TGCGCCAGCAGTGAATCCAGCGACGAG. It encodes CASSESSDE. The entire CDR3 is CASSESSDEQYF.

This clone was picked up many times. The observed sequence ends 3 residues before the CDR3 terminus, with the missing tail filled in from the germline J gene. The V call is TRBV29-1, the J call TRBJ1-1; D possibly corresponds to TRBD1 (6 bases). Trimming took off 5 bases at V and 3 bases at J, with 19 bases between the two ends. The CDR3 sequence is 15 residues long. In germline, CDR1 is SQVTM, CDR2 ANQGSEA. The CDR3 loop reads CSVSPKGHSDTEAFF. The DNA read from the CDR3 is TGCAGCGTTTCCCCTAAGGGACACTCGGACACTGAA.

This clone was seen a handful of times. From the germline J gene comes the end of the CDR3, since the read stops 3 residues before it. V and J are TRBV19 and TRBJ1-4; perhaps TRBD1 as D (5 bases). The germline gives CDR1 LNHDA, CDR2 SQIVND (reference sequence). The CDR3 contains 14 residues. The CDR3 sequence is CASSGRGMNSPLFF. The covered CDR3 bases are TGTGCCAGTAGTGGTCGGGGGATGAATTCACCA.

This clone was seen many times. The CDR3 end is not reached by the read, which stops 3 residues before it; the germline J gene fills it in. This chain links TRBV19 with TRBJ1-4, with 7 positions matching TRBD1. V dropped 10 bases and J dropped 8; count of bases not matched to a gene: 19. Germline loops: CDR1 LNHDA, CDR2 SQIVND (reference sequence). The CDR3 contains 16 residues. Incomplete CDR3 DNA: TGTGCCACCGCCCCGATGCCCAGGGGGATCCGGGAAAAA. Protein product: CATAPMPRGIREK. The CDR3 in its entirety is CATAPMPRGIREKLFF.

This clone was observed many times. From the germline J gene comes the end of the CDR3, since the read stops 3 residues before it. This chain joins TRBV2 and TRBJ2-3; possible D gene TRBD2, 6 bases. The germline V gene encodes CDR1 SNHLY and CDR2 FYNNEI. The CDR3 has 15 residues. Trimming removed 6 bases from V and 2 bases from J, with 15 bases in between. The sequenced CDR3 bases are TGTGCCAGCAGAGACGGCGCGGGGCACACAGATACG. It codes for CASRDGAGHTDT. The CDR3 reads in full as CASRDGAGHTDTQYF. Using reference TRBV2 and TRBJ2-3 for the parts outside the CDR3, the full variable domain is EPEVTQTPSHQVTQMGQEVILRCVPISNHLYFYWYRQILGQKVEFLVSFYNNEISEKSEIFDDQFSVERPDGSNFTLKIRSTKLEDSAMYFCASRDGAGHTDTQYFGPGTRLTVL.

In this sample, this clone turned up many times. The CDR3 bases that were read are TGTGCCTGGAGCAAGGACAGGGTACCCCTCCGGGAAAAA. Translating gives CAWSKDRVPLREK. The whole CDR3 reads CAWSKDRVPLREKLFF. This chain connects TRBV30 to TRBJ1-4; 8 bases line up with TRBD1. The read is 3 residues too short to cover the CDR3 end, so that end is filled in from the germline J gene. This CDR3 is 16 amino acids long. Per germline, CDR1 GTSNPN and CDR2 SVGIG (reference sequence). V gave up 3 bases and J gave up 8 bases; unmatched junction bases: 14. Full variable domain (remainder filled in from reference TRBV30 and TRBJ1-4): SQTIHQWPATLVQPVGSPLSLECTVEGTSNPNLYWYRQAAGRGLQLLFYSVGIGQISSEVPQNLSASRPQDRQFILSSKKLLLSDSGFYLCAWSKDRVPLREKLFFGSGTQLSVL.

This clone was recorded many times. The CDR3 is cut off 3 residues early in the read; its end comes from the germline J gene. The rearrangement links TRBV14 to TRBJ2-1; 7 positions agree with TRBD2. The CDR3 covers 15 residues. V shed 3 bases and J 4 bases; nucleotides not matched to a gene: 6. Germline V lookup: CDR1 SGHDN, CDR2 FVKESK. CDR3 DNA, as far as it was read: TGTGCCAGCAGCCAGGGCCTAGCGGTTTACAATGAG. This encodes CASSQGLAVYNE. The entire CDR3 sequence reads CASSQGLAVYNEQFF. The whole variable domain, remainder taken from reference TRBV14 and TRBJ2-1, is EAGVTQFPSHSVIEKGQTVTLRCDPISGHDNLYWYRRVMGKEIKFLLHFVKESKQDESGMPNNRFLAERTGGTYSTLKVQPAELEDSGVYFCASSQGLAVYNEQFFGPGTRLTVL.

This clone came up many times. Coverage ceases 3 residues before the CDR3 finishes, and the germline J gene fills in the end. This chain joins TRBV7-3 and TRBJ2-3, with D possibly being TRBD2 (6 bases). V was clipped by 5 bases and J by 2 bases, with 11 bases between them. In germline, CDR1 is SGHTA, CDR2 FQGTGA. The CDR3 sequence is 14 residues long. The chain's CDR3 is CASSRSGPTDTQYF. CDR3 DNA, as far as it was read: TGTGCCAGCAGCCGTAGCGGTCCCACAGATACG.